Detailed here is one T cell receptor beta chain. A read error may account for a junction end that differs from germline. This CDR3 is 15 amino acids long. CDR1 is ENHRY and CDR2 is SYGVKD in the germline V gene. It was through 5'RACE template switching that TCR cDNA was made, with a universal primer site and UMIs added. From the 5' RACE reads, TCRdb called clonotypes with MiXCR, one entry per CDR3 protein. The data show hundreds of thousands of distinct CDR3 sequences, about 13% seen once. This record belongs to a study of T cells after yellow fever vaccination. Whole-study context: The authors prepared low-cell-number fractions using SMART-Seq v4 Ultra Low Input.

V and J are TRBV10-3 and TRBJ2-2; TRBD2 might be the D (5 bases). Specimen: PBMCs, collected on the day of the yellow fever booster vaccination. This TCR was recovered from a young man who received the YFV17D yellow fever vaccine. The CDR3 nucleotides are TGTGACATCAGTGAGCGGCGGGCGAACACCGGGGAGCTGTTTTTT. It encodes CDISERRANTGELFF.